The text below deals with one T cell receptor beta chain. Antigen unknown. This sample was taken from a study of shared clonotypes between healthy human individuals. The donor population consisted of healthy HIV-negative adults with no recent acute infections or vaccinations. Trimming shortened V by 4 bases and J by 5 bases, and 9 bases separated the two germline ends. This CDR3 is built from 13 residues. Germline values: CDR1 MDHEN, CDR2 SYDVKM. Overall study findings and caveats: Donor clonotype sharing was expected to depend on sequencing depth.

Using immunoSEQ multiplex PCR, the repertoire was profiled, and TCRdb retains in-frame clones only, with some absent. This repertoire shows about 490,000 clones, approximately 79% found once; its top ten account for more than 10%. The chain is built from TRBV28 and TRBJ2-1, with unresolved D. The TCR was taken from a woman in her thirties or forties in good health. Some clones in this sample may be carry-over from other donors' samples. The sequencing input was PBMCs. The CDR3 nucleotides read TGTGCCAGCAGTTGGAGCCGGGACAATGAGCAGTTCTTC. The encoded protein is CASSWSRDNEQFF.